This T cell receptor beta chain was sequenced for a study of cytomegalovirus exposure and HLA in healthy donors. General observations from the study: Per a prior analysis, the majority of TCR beta V segments were productive roughly 90% or roughly 30% of the time. V- and J-gene trimming of TCR beta was linked (in a later analysis) to a missense DCLRE1C variant.

A note on this clone: Its target is unknown.

The PCR was carried out with 60 Vbeta primers and 13 Jbeta primers. Assay: immunoSEQ multiplex PCR; the TCRdb copy retains only in-frame clones and omits some. The table lists 160,000 or so clones, 79% of them singletons. This CDR3 comprises 19 residues. Germline trimming cut 6 bases from V and 0 bases from J; bases unmatched to any gene: 14. Germline V CDR1 and CDR2: MDHEN, SYDVKM. This sequence was found in a woman aged 40 to 55 in good health and CMV-seronegative. The chain has TRBV28 and TRBJ2-1, with 10 bases matching TRBD1. The sample was PBMCs. The DNA for the CDR3 is TGTGCCAGCAGGGGGCCGGGACAGGGGAGATCCCCCTCCTACAATGAGCAGTTCTTC. Its protein is CASRGPGQGRSPSYNEQFF.